This TCR beta chain was obtained from a study of cytomegalovirus exposure and HLA in healthy donors. Study observations and caveats: TCR beta chains numbering more than 150 were designated cytomegalovirus-associated. In vitro, a few CMV-associated chains proved specific for CMV antigens. The tendency of first-cohort TCR clusters to co-occur in the 120 or so validation repertoires emerged from a later analysis.

The V segment lost 6 bases and the J segment 3 bases; nucleotides outside the gene matches: 4. The CDR3 is 13 amino acids. Germline V gene sequence: CDR1 MNHEY, CDR2 SMNVEV (reference sequence). Sequenced by immunoSEQ multiplex PCR; TCRdb stores in-frame clones only, minus some. The data show 140,000 to 150,000 clones, about 94% seen once. Comment on this clone: No antigen is known for it.

The sequenced sample was PBMCs. The rearrangement joins TRBV27 to TRBJ1-2, with TRBD1 matching over 7 bases. This sequence originates from a man aged 18 to 29 in good health and CMV-seropositive. CDR3 sequence: CASRRTGYYGYTF. As DNA, the CDR3 is TGTGCCAGCAGAAGGACAGGTTACTATGGCTACACCTTC.